These 26 T cell receptor beta chains were sequenced from one sample in a study of identical twins. TCRdb reanalysed the 5' RACE reads using MiXCR and keeps one entry per CDR3 protein. The top ten clones hold 0.98% of a sample with 700,000 or so distinct CDR3 sequences, 8.5% to 9% of them seen once. This sample was also put to use in a study of yellow fever vaccine responses in identical twins.

The specimen was PBMCs. These receptors were taken from a young woman in good health.

The V and J genes are TRBV5-1 and TRBJ1-2; D is ambiguous. The CDR3 has 14 amino acids. The germline CDR1 and CDR2 sequences are SGHRS and YFSETQ. Trimming cost V 3 bases and J 8 bases, with 17 bases left between them. The CDR3 DNA is TGCGCCAGCAGCTCCAACAATGACGTCAGGGGCTACACCTTC. Translating gives CASSSNNDVRGYTF.

The rearrangement uses TRBV24-1 and TRBJ2-3, with TRBD1 identical over 9 bases. V lost 4 bases and J lost 2; bases outside the gene matches: 6. CDR3 size: 16 residues. Germline V lookup: CDR1 KGHDR, CDR2 SFDVKD. CDR3 amino acids: CATSDAGTGPTDTQYF. The CDR3 coding sequence is TGTGCCACCAGTGACGCCGGGACAGGGCCCACAGATACGCAGTATTTT.

This clonotype has a handful of counts. This chain links TRBV25-1 with TRBJ1-6, with D unclear. Germline-derived CDR1 and CDR2 are MGHDK and SYGVNS. This CDR3 is built from 15 residues. Trimming cost V 1 base and J 4 bases, with 8 bases left between them. CDR3 residues: CASSESRSYNSPLHF. The DNA of the CDR3 is TGTGCCAGCAGTGAATCCAGATCTTATAATTCACCCCTCCACTTT.

This chain links TRBV5-1 with TRBJ2-7; D may match TRBD1 or TRBD2 (5 bases each). The CDR3 is made up of 15 amino acids. Germline assignment: CDR1 SGHRS and CDR2 YFSETQ. V was clipped by 2 bases and J by 5 bases, with 17 bases between them. The CDR3 bases are TGCGCCAGCAGCTTTGAAACCCCAGGGAGAGACGAGCAGTACTTC. Translating it yields CASSFETPGRDEQYF.

Only a few counts were recorded for this clonotype. The chain uses TRBV3-1 and TRBJ2-2; 10 nucleotides align to TRBD1. The CDR3 covers 19 residues. V was pared by 4 bases and J by 2 bases, with 13 bases of the junction left unmatched. In germline, CDR1 is LGHDT, CDR2 YNNKEL (reference sequence). This CDR3 is CASSRPGQGTTLNTGELFF. CDR3 DNA: TGTGCCAGCAGCCGACCGGGACAGGGGACAACCCTAAACACCGGGGAGCTGTTTTTT.

The sample holds many counts of this clonotype. The chain uses TRBV5-1 and TRBJ2-3, with 9 bases matching TRBD1. Germline loops: CDR1 SGHRS, CDR2 YFSETQ. The CDR3 consists of 16 residues. With V trimmed by 5 bases and J by 2 bases, 9 bases remained unmatched. The CDR3 DNA reads as TGCGCCAGCAGGTTGACCGGGACAGGGTACACAGATACGCAGTATTTT. It codes for CASRLTGTGYTDTQYF.

The chain's CDR3 is CASSYEENTDTQYF. CDR3 nucleotides: TGTGCCAGCAGTTACGAAGAGAACACAGATACGCAGTATTTT. V is TRBV6-4 and J is TRBJ2-3; the D is unclear. Trimming removed 5 bases from V and 2 bases from J, with 11 bases in between. Germline-derived CDR1 and CDR2 are MRHNA and SNTAGT. The CDR3 covers 14 residues.

This clonotype was observed at least ten times. CDR3 loop: CASSPKDTQYF. The CDR3 bases are TGTGCCAGCAGCCCCAAAGATACGCAGTATTTT. This rearrangement joins TRBV7-2 to TRBJ2-3, with D unresolved. Per the germline V gene, CDR1 is SGHTA and CDR2 is FQGNSA. The CDR3 extends over 11 amino acids. Trimming took 5 bases from V and 5 from J, leaving 5 bases between them.

The chain employs TRBV28 and TRBJ1-5; the D gene is possibly TRBD1 (5 bases). V lost 3 bases, J lost 11 bases, and 11 bases lay in between. The CDR3 is 12 amino acids. Germline CDR1 is MDHEN and CDR2 is SYDVKM. CDR3 in amino acids: CASSFLQGAQHF. As DNA, the CDR3 is TGTGCCAGCAGTTTCCTTCAGGGTGCCCAGCATTTT.

The V and J genes are TRBV6-1 and TRBJ2-3; TRBD2 matches at 12 bases. Germline CDR1 reads MNHNS; CDR2 reads SASEGT. V shed 6 bases, J shed 0 bases, and the junction held 10 bases outside the gene matches. The CDR3 is 18 amino acids. The CDR3 DNA reads as TGTGCCAGCAGGCCCCCGGGACTAGCGGGCCCTAGCACAGATACGCAGTATTTT. Translation: CASRPPGLAGPSTDTQYF.

In its sample, this clonotype was seen a few times. The germline gene is not matched at one end of the junction; a read error may be the cause. The genes are TRBV3-1 and TRBJ1-2, with D possibly matching TRBD1 (5 bases). Per the germline V gene, CDR1 is LGHDT and CDR2 is YNNKEL (reference sequence). This CDR3 comprises 15 residues. This chain's CDR3 is CATSQDLVRDSGYTF. For the CDR3, the DNA is TGTGCCACCAGCCAAGATCTCGTCAGGGACTCTGGCTACACCTTC.

This clonotype was counted between two and nine times. The rearrangement joins TRBV4-3 to TRBJ2-7; TRBD1 matches 7 bases. The junction had 4 bases not matched to a gene; V was cut back by 4 bases and J by 7 bases. Germline V gives CDR1 LGHNA, CDR2 YSLEER. The CDR3 consists of 12 residues. The chain's CDR3 is CASSREQGEQYF. The CDR3 coding sequence is TGCGCCAGCAGCCGAGAACAGGGGGAGCAGTACTTC.

The sample holds a few counts of this clonotype. The J gene is TRBJ1-6, the V gene TRBV28; D perhaps matches TRBD1 (5 bases). V dropped 3 bases and J dropped 0 bases, with 15 bases sitting between them. The CDR3 loop spans 18 amino acids. Germline V CDR1 and CDR2: MDHEN, SYDVKM. The DNA of the CDR3 is TGTGCCAGCAGTTTTAAAATCGGGGACGACTCCTATAATTCACCCCTCCACTTT. This codes for CASSFKIGDDSYNSPLHF.

The chain combines TRBV28 with TRBJ2-7; D may match TRBD1 or TRBD2 (5 bases each). The CDR3 extends over 14 amino acids. Per the germline V gene, CDR1 is MDHEN and CDR2 is SYDVKM. Trimming pared 8 bases from V and 0 bases from J, leaving 14 bases between. In DNA, the CDR3 is TGTGCCAGCCTAAGCGGACAAAGCTCCTACGAGCAGTACTTC. Encoded protein: CASLSGQSSYEQYF.

This chain connects TRBV7-3 to TRBJ2-3; a weak D match, TRBD1 (5 bases). The germline V gene encodes CDR1 SGHTA and CDR2 FQGTGA. V shed 4 bases and J shed 2 bases, with 10 bases lying between them. The CDR3 length is 14 residues. CDR3 amino acids: CASSYSRDTDTQYF. The CDR3 DNA reads TGTGCCAGCAGCTATAGCAGGGACACAGATACGCAGTATTTT.

This clonotype was found once. The chain couples TRBV29-1 to TRBJ2-7; TRBD2 is a possible D gene (5 bases). V was shortened by 4 bases and J by 1 base, with 11 bases between the two germline ends. CDR1 and CDR2 (germline): SQVTM, ANQGSEA. CDR3 length: 13 amino acids. The chain's CDR3 is CSVAEAHSYEQYF. The CDR3 DNA reads TGCAGCGTTGCGGAGGCTCATTCCTACGAGCAGTACTTC.

At least ten counts were recorded for this clonotype. The chain has TRBV4-2 and TRBJ2-1, with TRBD2 matching 7 bases. This CDR3 is 16 amino acids long. Germline assignment: CDR1 LGHNA and CDR2 YNFKEQ. Unmatched junction bases numbered 12, after V lost 2 bases and J lost 8 bases. Here the CDR3 reads CASSQSGTALSDEQFF. CDR3 DNA: TGTGCCAGCAGCCAAAGCGGGACCGCACTTAGCGATGAGCAGTTCTTC.

The rearrangement joins TRBV20-1 to TRBJ2-5; D possibly corresponds to TRBD1 (6 bases). The V gene lost 6 bases and the J gene lost 5 bases, with 13 bases spanning the gap. Germline V CDR1 and CDR2: DFQATT, SNEGSKA (reference sequence). The CDR3 has 12 residues. In DNA, the CDR3 is TGCAGTGCAAGACATAGGGGGGAGACCCAGTACTTC. Amino acid sequence: CSARHRGETQYF.

This clonotype was picked up many times. The chain carries TRBV12-3 or TRBV12-4 and TRBJ2-1, with TRBD2 matching 9 bases. The CDR3 is 14 residues long. V shed 8 bases, J shed 7 bases, and the junction held 9 bases outside the gene matches. CDR3 in amino acids: CASGSSGVLNEQFF. The CDR3 bases are TGTGCCAGCGGGTCTAGCGGGGTCTTGAATGAGCAGTTCTTC.

The table lists this clonotype with many counts. The V call is TRBV10-3, the J call TRBJ2-7; 10 bases map to TRBD1. With V trimmed by 6 bases and J by 2 bases, 10 bases remained unmatched. This CDR3 has 16 residues. The germline V gene has CDR1 ENHRY and CDR2 SYGVKD. CDR3 amino acids: CAIRPDRGSTPYEQYF. The CDR3 region has the DNA TGTGCCATCAGACCGGACAGGGGGTCCACACCCTACGAGCAGTACTTC.

This clonotype turned up a few times. V and J are TRBV10-3 and TRBJ2-3, with D perhaps matching TRBD2 (5 bases). Deletions cut 6 bases from V and 2 bases from J, with 12 bases between. This CDR3 contains 14 residues. Germline CDR1 ENHRY, CDR2 SYGVKD. CDR3 sequence (DNA): TGTGCCATCAGGGACTCGCCCTCCACAGATACGCAGTATTTT. The encoded protein is CAIRDSPSTDTQYF.

This clonotype was seen ten or more times. The CDR3 DNA reads TGTGCCAGCAGCCAAGAAGGAGAGACCCAGTACTTC. Residues: CASSQEGETQYF. The genes are TRBV3-1 and TRBJ2-5; D is uncertain. Trimming cost V 0 bases and J 4 bases, with 3 bases left between them. This CDR3 is 12 amino acids long. Germline V CDR1 and CDR2: LGHDT, YNNKEL (reference sequence).

This clonotype was observed a handful of times. The chain couples TRBV4-3 to TRBJ2-7, with 7 bases lining up with TRBD1. This CDR3 has 15 amino acids. V shed 0 bases and J 2 bases; nucleotides not matched to a gene: 4. Germline values: CDR1 LGHNA, CDR2 YSLEER. The CDR3 loop reads CASSQDPGGPYEQYF. The CDR3 DNA reads TGCGCCAGCAGCCAAGATCCAGGGGGTCCCTACGAGCAGTACTTC.

The rearrangement joins TRBV20-1 to TRBJ2-7; possible D gene TRBD1, 7 bases. The CDR3 covers 13 residues. Trimming shortened V by 6 bases and J by 0 bases, and 12 bases separated the two germline ends. Germline loops: CDR1 DFQATT, CDR2 SNEGSKA (reference sequence). The CDR3 DNA is TGCAGTGCCAGGGGGGCGCCCTCCTACGAGCAGTACTTC. This translates into CSARGAPSYEQYF.

At least ten counts were recorded for this clonotype. The J gene is TRBJ1-5, the V gene TRBV2; TRBD1 is a possible D gene (5 bases). V shed 6 bases and J shed 4 bases, with 13 bases lying between them. CDR1 and CDR2 from the germline V gene are SNHLY and FYNNEI. The CDR3 consists of 14 residues. The chain's CDR3 is CASRGDGLNQPQHF. CDR3 nucleotides: TGTGCCAGCAGGGGGGACGGCCTAAATCAGCCCCAGCATTTT.

This clonotype was counted a few times. The chain couples TRBV9 to TRBJ2-7; D perhaps matches TRBD2 (6 bases). V was pared by 5 bases and J by 2 bases, with 14 bases between. CDR1 is SGDLS, CDR2 YYNGEE, per germline. The CDR3 is made up of 14 amino acids. The CDR3 DNA is TGTGCCAGCAGTGGCCGGGACTCTCCCTACGAGCAGTACTTC. As protein: CASSGRDSPYEQYF.